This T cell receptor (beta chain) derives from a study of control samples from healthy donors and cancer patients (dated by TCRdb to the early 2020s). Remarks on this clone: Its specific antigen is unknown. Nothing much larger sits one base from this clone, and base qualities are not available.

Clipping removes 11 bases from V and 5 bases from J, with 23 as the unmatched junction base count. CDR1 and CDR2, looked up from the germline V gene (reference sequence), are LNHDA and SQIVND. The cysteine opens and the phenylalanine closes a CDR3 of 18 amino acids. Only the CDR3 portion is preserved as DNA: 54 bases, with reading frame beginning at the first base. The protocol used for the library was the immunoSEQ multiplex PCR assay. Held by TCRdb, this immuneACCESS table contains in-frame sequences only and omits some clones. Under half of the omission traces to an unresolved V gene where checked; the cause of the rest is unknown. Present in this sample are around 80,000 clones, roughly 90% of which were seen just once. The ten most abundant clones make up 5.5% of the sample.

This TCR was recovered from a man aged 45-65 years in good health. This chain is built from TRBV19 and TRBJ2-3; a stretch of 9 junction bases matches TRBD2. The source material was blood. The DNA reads TGTGCCCGTCGTCGGGGGCGGGGGGGCGGGGGGGCTGTAGATACGCAGTATTTT. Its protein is CARRRGRGGGGAVDTQYF.